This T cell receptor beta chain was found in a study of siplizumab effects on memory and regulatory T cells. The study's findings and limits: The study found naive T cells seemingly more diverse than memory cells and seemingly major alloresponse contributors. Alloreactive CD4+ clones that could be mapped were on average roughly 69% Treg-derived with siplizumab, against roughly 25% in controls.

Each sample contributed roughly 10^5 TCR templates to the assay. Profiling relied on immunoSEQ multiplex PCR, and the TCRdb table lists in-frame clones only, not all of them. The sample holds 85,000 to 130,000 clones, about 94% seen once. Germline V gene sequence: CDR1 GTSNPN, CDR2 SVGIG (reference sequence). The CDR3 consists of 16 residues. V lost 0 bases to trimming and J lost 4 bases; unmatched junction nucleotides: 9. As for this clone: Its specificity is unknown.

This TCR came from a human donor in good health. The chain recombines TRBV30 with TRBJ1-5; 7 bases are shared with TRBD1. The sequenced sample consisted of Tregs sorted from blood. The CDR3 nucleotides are TGTGCCTGGAGTGTCAGGGGGGCGGTCGTGAATCAGCCCCAGCATTTT. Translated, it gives CAWSVRGAVVNQPQHF.